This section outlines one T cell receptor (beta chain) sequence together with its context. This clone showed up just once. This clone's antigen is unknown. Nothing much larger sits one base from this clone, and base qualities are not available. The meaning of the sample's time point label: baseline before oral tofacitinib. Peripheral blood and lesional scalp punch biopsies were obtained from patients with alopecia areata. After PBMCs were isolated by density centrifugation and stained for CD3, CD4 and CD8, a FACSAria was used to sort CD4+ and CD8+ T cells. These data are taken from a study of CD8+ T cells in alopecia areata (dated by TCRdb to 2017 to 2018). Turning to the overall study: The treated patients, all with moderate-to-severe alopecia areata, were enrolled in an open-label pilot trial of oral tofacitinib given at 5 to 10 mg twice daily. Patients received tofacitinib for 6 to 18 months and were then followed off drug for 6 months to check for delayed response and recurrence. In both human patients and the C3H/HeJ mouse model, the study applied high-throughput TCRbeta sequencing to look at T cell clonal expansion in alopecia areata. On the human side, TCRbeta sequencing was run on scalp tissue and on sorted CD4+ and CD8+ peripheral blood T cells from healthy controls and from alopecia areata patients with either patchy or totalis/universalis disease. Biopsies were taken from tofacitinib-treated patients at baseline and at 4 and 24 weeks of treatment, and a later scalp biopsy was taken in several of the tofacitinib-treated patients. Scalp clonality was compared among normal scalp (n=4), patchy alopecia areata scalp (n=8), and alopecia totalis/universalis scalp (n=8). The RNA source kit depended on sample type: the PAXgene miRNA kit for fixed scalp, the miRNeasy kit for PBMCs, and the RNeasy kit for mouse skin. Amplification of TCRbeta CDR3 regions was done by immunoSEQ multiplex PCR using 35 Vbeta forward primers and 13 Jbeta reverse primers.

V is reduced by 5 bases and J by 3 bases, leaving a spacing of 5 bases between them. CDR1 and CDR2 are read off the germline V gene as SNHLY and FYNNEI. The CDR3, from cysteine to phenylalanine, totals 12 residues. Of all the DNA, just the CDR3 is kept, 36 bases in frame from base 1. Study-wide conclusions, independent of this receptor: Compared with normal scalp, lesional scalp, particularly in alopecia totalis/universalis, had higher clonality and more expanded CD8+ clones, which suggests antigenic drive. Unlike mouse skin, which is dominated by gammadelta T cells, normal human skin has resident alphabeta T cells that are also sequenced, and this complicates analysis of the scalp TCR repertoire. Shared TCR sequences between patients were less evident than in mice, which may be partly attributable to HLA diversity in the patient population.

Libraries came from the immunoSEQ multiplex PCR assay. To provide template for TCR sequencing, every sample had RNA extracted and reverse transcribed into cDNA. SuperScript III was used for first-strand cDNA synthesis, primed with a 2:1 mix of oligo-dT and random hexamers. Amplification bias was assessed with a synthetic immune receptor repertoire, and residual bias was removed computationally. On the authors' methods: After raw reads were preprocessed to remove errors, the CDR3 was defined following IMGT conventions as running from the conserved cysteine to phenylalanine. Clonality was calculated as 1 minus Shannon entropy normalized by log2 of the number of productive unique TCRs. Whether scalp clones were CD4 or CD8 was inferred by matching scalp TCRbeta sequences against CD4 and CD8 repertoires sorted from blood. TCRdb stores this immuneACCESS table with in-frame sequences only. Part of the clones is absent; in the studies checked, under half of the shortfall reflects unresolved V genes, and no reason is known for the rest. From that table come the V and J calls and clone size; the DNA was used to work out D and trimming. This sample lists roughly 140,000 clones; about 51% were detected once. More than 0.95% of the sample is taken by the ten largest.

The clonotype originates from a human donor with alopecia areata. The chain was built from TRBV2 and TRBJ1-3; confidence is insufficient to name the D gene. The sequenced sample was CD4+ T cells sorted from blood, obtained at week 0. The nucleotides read TGTGCCAGCAGTACGAGTGGAAACACCATATATTTT. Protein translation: CASSTSGNTIYF.